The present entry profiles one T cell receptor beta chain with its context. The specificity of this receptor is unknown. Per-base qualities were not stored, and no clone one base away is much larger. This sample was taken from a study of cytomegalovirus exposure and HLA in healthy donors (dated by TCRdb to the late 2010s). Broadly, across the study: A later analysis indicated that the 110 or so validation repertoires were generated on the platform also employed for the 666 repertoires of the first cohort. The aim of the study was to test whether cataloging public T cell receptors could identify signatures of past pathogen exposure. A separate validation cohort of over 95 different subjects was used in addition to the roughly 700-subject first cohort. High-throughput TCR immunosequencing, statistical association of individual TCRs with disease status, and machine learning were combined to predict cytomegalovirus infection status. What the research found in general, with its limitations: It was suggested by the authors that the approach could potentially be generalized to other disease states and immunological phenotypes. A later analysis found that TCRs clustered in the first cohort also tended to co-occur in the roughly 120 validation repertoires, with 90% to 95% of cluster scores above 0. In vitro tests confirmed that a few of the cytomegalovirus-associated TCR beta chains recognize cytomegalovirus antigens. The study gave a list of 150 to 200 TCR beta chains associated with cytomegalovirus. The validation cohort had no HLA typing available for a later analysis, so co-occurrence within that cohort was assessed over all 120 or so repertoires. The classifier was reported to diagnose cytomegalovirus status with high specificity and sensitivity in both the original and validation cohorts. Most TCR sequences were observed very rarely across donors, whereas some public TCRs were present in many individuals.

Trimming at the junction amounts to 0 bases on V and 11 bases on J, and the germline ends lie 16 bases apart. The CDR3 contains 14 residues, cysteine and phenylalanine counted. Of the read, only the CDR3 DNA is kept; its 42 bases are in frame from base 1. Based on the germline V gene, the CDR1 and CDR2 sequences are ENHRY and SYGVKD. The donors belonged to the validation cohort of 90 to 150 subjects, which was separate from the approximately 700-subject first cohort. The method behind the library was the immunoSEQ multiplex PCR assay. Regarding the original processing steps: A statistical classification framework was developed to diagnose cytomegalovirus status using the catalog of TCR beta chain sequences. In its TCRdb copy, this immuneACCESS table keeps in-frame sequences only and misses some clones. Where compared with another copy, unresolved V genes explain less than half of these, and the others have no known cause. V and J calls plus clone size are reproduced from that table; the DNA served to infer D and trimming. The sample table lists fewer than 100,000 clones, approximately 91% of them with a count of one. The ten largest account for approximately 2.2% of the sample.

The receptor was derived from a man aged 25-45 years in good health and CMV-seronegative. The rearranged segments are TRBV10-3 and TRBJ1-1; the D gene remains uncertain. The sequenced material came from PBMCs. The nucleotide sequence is TGTGCCATCAGTGAGTCCGAGACGTCGATGAGGGCTTTCTTT. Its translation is CAISESETSMRAFF.